This T cell receptor (beta chain) was recovered during a study of CD8+CD57+ T cells in acquired aplastic anemia. Profiling that covered TCR beta VDJ and CDR3 relied on genomic DNA as its template. Each CDR3 protein is one row after TCRdb ran MiXCR on the reads. There are fewer than 250,000 distinct CDR3 sequences in the sample; approximately 50% occur only once, and 7% to 10% lies in the top ten. Sequencing was done on patients that had shown CD8+CD57+ cell expansion by flow cytometry. The germline CDR1 and CDR2 sequences are MNHEY and SVGAGI. Deletions cut 8 bases from V and 3 bases from J, with 26 bases between. The CDR3 is made up of 18 amino acids. This clonotype showed up just a few times.

The specimen sequenced was sorted CD4+, CD8+, or CD8+CD57+ T cells (not recorded which) from PBMCs. The receptor was derived from a human donor with aplastic anemia. This chain links TRBV6-5 with TRBJ2-4; D assignment may be TRBD1 or TRBD2 (5 bases each). CDR3 loop: CASPRPGTLSKNKNIQYF. The CDR3 DNA sequence: TGTGCCAGCCCCCGGCCCGGGACCCTTTCGAAAAACAAAAACATTCAGTACTTC.